This T cell receptor (beta chain) was observed in a study of CD4 T cells in relation to SARS-CoV-2 and coronaviruses (dated by TCRdb to 2020 to 2022). Study-wide context: In the ViraFEST assay, PBMCs were grown with antigen for 9 to 10 days, and TCR beta CDR3s were then sequenced to identify antigen-specific clonal expansions. Across all 12 patients in the full convalescent cohort, ages ranged from about 21 to 80 years, with a median of 38. Among the approximately 12 convalescent patients, 8 males and 4 females were included, and two of the subjects were Hispanic. Using patient-derived lymphoblastoid cell lines, the shared crossreactive spike epitopes were mapped to their HLA restriction. At the level of individual TCR clonotypes, the study evaluated whether memory CD4+ T cells crossreact between the spike proteins of SARS-CoV-2 and those of common cold coronaviruses. Samples from a few pre-COVID donors and the naive versus memory experiments were sequenced with the Adaptive Biotechnologies TCR-sequencing kit; other data were Illumina-based. A different, Illumina-based TCR-beta assay was used to sequence expansion assays from other donors in the study. The investigation overall reported the following: The study was constrained by small numbers of patients and of tested TCRs. No donor contributed both pre-pandemic and post-infection samples, which limited tracing the source of pre-existing responses. Because the crossreactivity analysis focused on spike protein, crossreactivity against other viral proteins was not assessed. Compared with monoreactive clones, crossreactive clones had significantly weaker SARS-CoV-2-driven expansion, a result consistent with antigenic imprinting. Roughly 64% of donors had memory CD4+ clonotypes that crossrecognized SARS-CoV-2 and at least one common cold coronavirus spike. Naive versus memory sequencing indicated that memory recall responses, rather than primary responses primed during culture, are detected by the assay.

CEF-cultured naive and memory CD4+ T cell DNA received survey-level immunoSEQ TCR-beta sequencing. In the source study's methods: During preprocessing, nonproductive sequences were removed, along with CDR3s that did not begin with C, did not end with F or W, or were shorter than 7 amino acids. Antigen-specific clonotypes were called with the MANAFEST web app on the basis of expansion relative to the reference and to other culture wells. A clone counted as positive if significantly expanded in 2 of 3 replicate wells versus the reference culture at FDR below 0.05. A further requirement for positive clones was significant expansion compared with all other tandem wells, along with an odds ratio above 5. Cultured and uncultured naive and memory CD4+ repertoires were searched for previously identified spike- and CEF-reactive CDR3s. CDR3 homology was quantified as pairwise Levenshtein distance, calculated with the stringdist R package after three terminal residues were trimmed from each end. In its TCRdb copy, this immuneACCESS table keeps in-frame sequences only and misses some clones. Where compared with another copy, unresolved V genes explain less than half of these, and the others have no known cause. The V and J calls and the clone size are those of that table, but D and trimming were determined from the DNA. The sample table shows 38,000 or so clones, and approximately 80% are seen once. Around 21% of the sample rests with the top ten.

Details on this clone: There is no known antigen for this receptor. Base qualities are not at hand, and no much larger clone is one base apart.

Naive and memory CD4+ T cells were separated from cryopreserved PBMCs by CD4 enrichment followed by EasySep naive CD4+ T cell enrichment. Sorted naive or memory CD4+ T cells (around 10^5) were grown at a 1:1 ratio with T cell-depleted PBMCs and CEF peptides for less than eleven days. In general, every peptide culture condition was set up in three replicate wells. Ficoll-Paque PLUS gradient centrifugation was used to isolate PBMCs from leukapheresis product or whole blood. The PBMCs went either fresh into the expansion assay or into cryopreservation at -140 degrees C. The QIAamp Micro DNA Kit was used to extract genomic DNA from the CD4+ T cells. From the cysteine up to the phenylalanine, the CDR3 has a length of 13 residues. Here the CDR3 DNA is all that survives: 39 bases in frame from base 1. At the junction V is shortened by 4 bases and J by 0 bases, with 3 bases in between. Based on the germline V gene (reference sequence), the CDR1 and CDR2 sequences are SGHAT and FQDESV.

The chain was built from TRBV11-1 and TRBJ2-2; no confident D gene assignment can be made. The sequenced sample was memory CD4+ T cells from PBMCs, cultured in vitro. The cell subset or site label on this specimen signifies: memory (non-naive) CD4+ T cells. The source of this sequence is an adult with COVID-19. The CDR3 has the sequence CASSSSNTGELFF. DNA sequence: TGTGCCAGCAGCTCTTCGAACACCGGGGAGCTGTTTTTT.